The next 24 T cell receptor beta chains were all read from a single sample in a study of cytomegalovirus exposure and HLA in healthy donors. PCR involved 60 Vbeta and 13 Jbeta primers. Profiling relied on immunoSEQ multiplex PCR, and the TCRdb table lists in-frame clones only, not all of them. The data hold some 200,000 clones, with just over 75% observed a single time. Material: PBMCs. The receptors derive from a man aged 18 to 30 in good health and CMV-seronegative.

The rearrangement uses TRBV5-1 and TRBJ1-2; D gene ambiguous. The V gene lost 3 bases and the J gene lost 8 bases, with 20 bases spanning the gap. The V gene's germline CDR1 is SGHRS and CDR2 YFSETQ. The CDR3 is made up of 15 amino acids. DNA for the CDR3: TGCGCCAGCAGCTCCGTACGGGGTAACAAGGCGGGCTACACCTTC. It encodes CASSSVRGNKAGYTF.

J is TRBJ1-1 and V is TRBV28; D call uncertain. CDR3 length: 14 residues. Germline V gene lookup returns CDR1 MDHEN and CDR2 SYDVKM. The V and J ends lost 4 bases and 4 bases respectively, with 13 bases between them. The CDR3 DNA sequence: TGTGCCAGCAGTTCCTCCCAAGGGAGCACTGAAGCTTTCTTT. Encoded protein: CASSSSQGSTEAFF.

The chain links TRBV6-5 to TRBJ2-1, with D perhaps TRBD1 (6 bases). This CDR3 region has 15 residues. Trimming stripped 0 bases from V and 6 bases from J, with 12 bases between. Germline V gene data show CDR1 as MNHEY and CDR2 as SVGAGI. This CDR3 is CASSYSGRGGNEQFF. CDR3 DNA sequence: TGTGCCAGCAGTTACTCGGGCAGGGGCGGCAATGAGCAGTTCTTC.

The CDR3 DNA sequence: TGTGCCAGCAGCCAACTCCAGGGCCCAAGCCACGAGCAGTACTTC. Translation gives CASSQLQGPSHEQYF. The chain uses TRBV7-8 and TRBJ2-7, with D tentatively TRBD1 (5 bases). The ends were cut back, 5 bases at V and 5 bases at J, with 19 bases in the middle. The germline gives CDR1 SGHVS, CDR2 FQNEAQ. CDR3 size: 15 residues.

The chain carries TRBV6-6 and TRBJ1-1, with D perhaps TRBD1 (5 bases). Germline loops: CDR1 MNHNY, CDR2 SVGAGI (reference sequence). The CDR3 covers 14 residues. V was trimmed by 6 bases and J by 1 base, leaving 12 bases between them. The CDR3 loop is CASRSAQENTEAFF. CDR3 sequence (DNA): TGTGCCAGCAGATCCGCACAGGAGAACACTGAAGCTTTCTTT.

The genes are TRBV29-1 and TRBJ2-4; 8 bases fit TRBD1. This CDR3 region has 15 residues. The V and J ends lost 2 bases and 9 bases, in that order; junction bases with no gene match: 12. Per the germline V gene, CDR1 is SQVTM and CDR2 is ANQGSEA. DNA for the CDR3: TGCAGCGTTGAAAGGGGAGGACAGGGAAAAGGCATTCAGTACTTC. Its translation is CSVERGGQGKGIQYF.

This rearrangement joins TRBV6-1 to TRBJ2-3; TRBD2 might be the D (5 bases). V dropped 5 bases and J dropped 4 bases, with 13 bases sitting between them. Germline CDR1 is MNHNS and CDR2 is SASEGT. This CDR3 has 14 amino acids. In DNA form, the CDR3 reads TGTGCCAGCAGTCCTTTAGGAGGACCAGATACGCAGTATTTT. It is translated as CASSPLGGPDTQYF.

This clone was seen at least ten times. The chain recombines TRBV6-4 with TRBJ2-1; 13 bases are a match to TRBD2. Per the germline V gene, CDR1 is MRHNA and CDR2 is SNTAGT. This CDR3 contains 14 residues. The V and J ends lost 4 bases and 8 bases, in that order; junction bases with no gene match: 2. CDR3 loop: CASSAGLAGDEQFF. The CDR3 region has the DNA TGTGCCAGCAGTGCCGGACTAGCGGGAGATGAGCAGTTCTTC.

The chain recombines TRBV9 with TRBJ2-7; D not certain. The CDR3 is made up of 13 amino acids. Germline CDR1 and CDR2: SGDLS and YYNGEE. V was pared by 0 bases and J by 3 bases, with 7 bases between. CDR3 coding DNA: TGTGCCAGCAGCGTAGGGGCCCTCTACGAGCAGTACTTC. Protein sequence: CASSVGALYEQYF.

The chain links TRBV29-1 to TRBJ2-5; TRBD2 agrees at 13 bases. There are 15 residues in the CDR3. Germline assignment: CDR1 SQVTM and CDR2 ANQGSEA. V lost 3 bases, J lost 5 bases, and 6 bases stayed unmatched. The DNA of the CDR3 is TGCAGCGTTGACAAAGGGACTAGCGGGGAGGAGACCCAGTACTTC. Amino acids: CSVDKGTSGEETQYF.

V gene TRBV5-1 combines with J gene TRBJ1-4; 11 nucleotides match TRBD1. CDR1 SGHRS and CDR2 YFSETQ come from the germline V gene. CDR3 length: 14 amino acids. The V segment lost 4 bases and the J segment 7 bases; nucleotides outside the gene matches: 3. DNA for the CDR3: TGCGCCAGCAGCACGGGACAGGGGGGTGAAAAACTGTTTTTT. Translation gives CASSTGQGGEKLFF.

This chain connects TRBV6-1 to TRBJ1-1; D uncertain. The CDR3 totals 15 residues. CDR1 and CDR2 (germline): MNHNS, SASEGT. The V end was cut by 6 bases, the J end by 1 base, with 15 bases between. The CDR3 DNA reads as TGTGCCAGCAGCTACACGACGGGATCGAACACTGAAGCTTTCTTT. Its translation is CASSYTTGSNTEAFF.

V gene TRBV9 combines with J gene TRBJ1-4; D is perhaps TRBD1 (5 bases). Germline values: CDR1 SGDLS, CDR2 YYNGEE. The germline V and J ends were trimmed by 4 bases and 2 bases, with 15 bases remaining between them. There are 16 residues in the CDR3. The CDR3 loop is CASSPGGGNTNEKLFF. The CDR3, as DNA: TGTGCCAGCAGCCCGGGCGGGGGGAATACTAATGAAAAACTGTTTTTT.

The CDR3 sequence is CATSRDQVREQYF. Here the CDR3 DNA reads TGTGCCACCAGCAGAGATCAGGTCCGGGAGCAGTACTTC. The chain employs TRBV15 and TRBJ2-7; D is unresolved. Germline CDR1 is LNHNV and CDR2 is YYDKDF (reference sequence). Trimming shortened V by 0 bases and J by 7 bases, and 10 bases separated the two germline ends. This CDR3 comprises 13 residues.

DNA of the CDR3: TGTGCCAGCAGTTTTAGACTAGCGGGAGGGATCCGTAATGAGCAGTTCTTC. It translates to CASSFRLAGGIRNEQFF. J is TRBJ2-1 and V is TRBV27, with 14 positions matching TRBD2. The germline V gene has CDR1 MNHEY and CDR2 SMNVEV (reference sequence). CDR3 length: 17 amino acids. V lost 3 bases and J lost 7; bases outside the gene matches: 8.

The CDR3 DNA reads TGCGCCAGCAGCTCGACAGGGACCGCCCAAGAGACCCAGTACTTC. Its translation is CASSSTGTAQETQYF. The chain has TRBV5-1 and TRBJ2-5, with 7 bases that match TRBD1. The germline V gene has CDR1 SGHRS and CDR2 YFSETQ. This CDR3 contains 15 residues. Germline trimming cut 3 bases from V and 1 base from J; bases unmatched to any gene: 6.

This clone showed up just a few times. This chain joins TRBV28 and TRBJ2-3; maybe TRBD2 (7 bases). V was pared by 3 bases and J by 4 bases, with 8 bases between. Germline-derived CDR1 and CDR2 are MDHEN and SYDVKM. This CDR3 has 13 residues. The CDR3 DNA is TGTGCCAGCAGTTTGGGGGGGCCAGATACGCAGTATTTT. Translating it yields CASSLGGPDTQYF. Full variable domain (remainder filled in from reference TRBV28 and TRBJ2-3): DVKVTQSSRYLVKRTGEKVFLECVQDMDHENMFWYRQDPGLGLRLIYFSYDVKMKEKGDIPEGYSVSREKKERFSLILESASTNQTSMYLCASSLGGPDTQYFGPGTRLTVL.

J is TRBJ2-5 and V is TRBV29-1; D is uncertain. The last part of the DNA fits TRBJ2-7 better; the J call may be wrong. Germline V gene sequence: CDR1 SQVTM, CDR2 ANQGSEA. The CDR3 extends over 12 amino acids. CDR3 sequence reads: CSVGQEYHEQYF. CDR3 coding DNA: TGCAGCGTTGGTCAAGAGTATCACGAGCAGTACTTC.

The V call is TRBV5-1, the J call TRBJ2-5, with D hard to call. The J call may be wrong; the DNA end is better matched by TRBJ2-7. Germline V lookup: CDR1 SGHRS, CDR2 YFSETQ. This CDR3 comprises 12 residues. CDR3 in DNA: TGCGCCAGCAGCACCCACTCTTACGAGCAGTACTTC. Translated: CASSTHSYEQYF.

CDR3 residues: CASSKVLGENTEAFF. CDR3 sequence (DNA): TGTGCCAGCAGCAAAGTCTTAGGGGAGAACACTGAAGCTTTCTTT. V is TRBV21-1 and J is TRBJ1-1; no DNA check was done on the table's D call, TRBD1. TRBV21-1 is a pseudogene. The CDR3 is 15 amino acids.

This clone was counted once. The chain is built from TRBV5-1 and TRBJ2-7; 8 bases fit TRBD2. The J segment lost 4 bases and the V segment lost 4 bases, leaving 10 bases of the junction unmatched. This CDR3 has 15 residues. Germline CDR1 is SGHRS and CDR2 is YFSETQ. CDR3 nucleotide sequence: TGCGCCAGCAGCCTGGGCCAAGCGGGGGAGTACGAGCAGTACTTC. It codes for CASSLGQAGEYEQYF.

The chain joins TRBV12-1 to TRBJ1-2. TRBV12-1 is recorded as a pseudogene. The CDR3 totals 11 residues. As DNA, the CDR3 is TGTGCCAGCAGCTTTAAGGCGGGCGCTAGCTTC. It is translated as CASSFKAGASF.

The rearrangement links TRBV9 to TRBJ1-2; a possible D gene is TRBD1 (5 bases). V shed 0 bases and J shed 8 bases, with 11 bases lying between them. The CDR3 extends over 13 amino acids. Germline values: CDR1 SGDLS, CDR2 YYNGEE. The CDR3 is CASSVDGGGGYTF. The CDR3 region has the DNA TGTGCCAGCAGCGTAGATGGCGGGGGGGGCTACACCTTC.

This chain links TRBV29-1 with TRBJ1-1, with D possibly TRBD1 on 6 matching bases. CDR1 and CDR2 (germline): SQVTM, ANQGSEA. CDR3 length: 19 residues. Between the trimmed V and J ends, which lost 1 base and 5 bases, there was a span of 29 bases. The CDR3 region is CSVEGGRFSWGRGKTEAFF. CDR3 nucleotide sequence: TGCAGCGTTGAAGGGGGACGTTTTTCCTGGGGCAGGGGAAAAACTGAAGCTTTCTTT.